These T cell receptor beta chains were read from a single sample in a study of blood T cell repertoires in COVID-19. The data were produced by immunoSEQ multiplex PCR, yet TCRdb's version contains in-frame clones alone and is incomplete. The table shows 150,000 to 200,000 clones, with 65% to 85% occurring only once. The specimen sequenced was peripheral blood. Receptors originate from a man in his fifties or sixties with active or convalescent COVID-19. Each CDR3 is given with its conserved first and last residue. A D gene is named only where the DNA matches it firmly.

TGTGCCAGCAGTTATTTTCGACAGGCCCTCGGTTCACCCCTCCACTTT,CASSYFRQALGSPLHF,TRBV6-5,TRBJ1-6,-
TGTGCCAGTAGTCCGACTAGCATCGCCAAAAACATTCAGTACTTC,CASSPTSIAKNIQYF,TRBV19,TRBJ2-4,TRBD2
TGTGCCAGCAGCTTAGGGACAGCCTACGAGCAGTACTTC,CASSLGTAYEQYF,TRBV7-2,TRBJ2-7,-
TGTGCCAGCTCACCAGATAGCGGACGGTACAATGAGCAGTTCTTC,CASSPDSGRYNEQFF,TRBV18,TRBJ2-1,-
TGTGCCAGCAGGACAGTCGGGACAGGGATCTATGGCTACACCTTC,CASRTVGTGIYGYTF,TRBV2,TRBJ1-2,TRBD1
TGTGCCAGTACCCTAGCGGAGGGCAATGAGCAGTTCTTC,CASTLAEGNEQFF,TRBV19,TRBJ2-1,TRBD2
TGTGCCAGCAGTTGGGAGGGGGGACGCTACGAGCAGTACTTC,CASSWEGGRYEQYF,TRBV27,TRBJ2-7,-
TGTGCCAGCAGTTTACAGACTGAAGCTTTCTTT,CASSLQTEAFF,TRBV12-3/TRBV12-4,TRBJ1-1,-
TGTGCCAGCAGTAAGCAGGGGATGAACACTGAAGCTTTCTTT,CASSKQGMNTEAFF,TRBV6-5,TRBJ1-1,-
TGCGCCAGCAGCCGATCCGGGACAGGGAACTCTGGCTACACCTTC,CASSRSGTGNSGYTF,TRBV4-1,TRBJ1-2,TRBD1
TGTGCCAGCAGCAAGGGACTCAGGTCGTCAGATACGCAGTATTTT,CASSKGLRSSDTQYF,TRBV3-1/TRBV3-2,TRBJ2-3,-
TGTGCCAGCAGTGTGGGGGCTTGGGAGCAGTTCTTC,CASSVGAWEQFF,TRBV12-3/TRBV12-4,TRBJ2-1,-
TGTGCCAGCAAAAAAGGGGGTCTGAACACTGAAGCTTTCTTT,CASKKGGLNTEAFF,TRBV28,TRBJ1-1,-
TGCGCCAGCGGAATGACAGGGGCGGGCGAAAAACTGTTTTTT,CASGMTGAGEKLFF,TRBV10-2,TRBJ1-4,TRBD1
TGTGCCAGCGACTCAGGGGAAAGGGTCGGCAATCAGCCCCAGCATTTT,CASDSGERVGNQPQHF,TRBV2,TRBJ1-5,-
TGTGCCAGCAGCTTGGCACAGGGGGTAGGCACCGGGGAGCTGTTTTTT,CASSLAQGVGTGELFF,TRBV5-5,TRBJ2-2,TRBD1
TGTGCCAGCAGCCCTCCTACGGGGGGGGTAGCTAGAAATTCACCCCTCCACTTT,CASSPPTGGVARNSPLHF,TRBV28,TRBJ1-6,-
TGTGCCAGCAGCACCTCTAGCGGGAGCTCCTACAATGAGCAGTTCTTC,CASSTSSGSSYNEQFF,TRBV7-2,TRBJ2-1,TRBD2
TGTGCCACCAGCAGAGATCGGTCTACTAGCGGGAGCTACGAGCAGTACTTC,CATSRDRSTSGSYEQYF,TRBV15,TRBJ2-7,TRBD2
TGTGCCAGCAGCTTAAGCAGGGCGAGTACTGAAGCTTTCTTT,CASSLSRASTEAFF,TRBV7-2,TRBJ1-1,-
TGTGCCAGCAGCTTAGGGCTAGCGGGGGGGCGCCAGTACTTC,CASSLGLAGGRQYF,TRBV7-2,TRBJ2-5,TRBD2
TGTGCCAGCAATCAGGGGTGGACCGGGGAGCTGTTTTTT,CASNQGWTGELFF,TRBV2,TRBJ2-2,-
TGTGCCAGCAGCTCCACGCGGGGGGCGAAAGAGACCCAGTACTTC,CASSSTRGAKETQYF,TRBV11-2,TRBJ2-5,TRBD2
TGTGCCAGCAGCGCTAGCGGGAGGGCCCCCTACGAGCAGTACTTC,CASSASGRAPYEQYF,TRBV5-5,TRBJ2-7,TRBD2